Included here is one T cell receptor beta chain sequence, with context. This receptor's antigen is unknown. Base qualities are not provided; no much larger clone lies one nucleotide away. For CDR1 and CDR2, the germline V gene lists SGHVS and FNYEAQ. The CDR3 spans 13 residues, from the cysteine through the phenylalanine. Of the read, only the CDR3 DNA is kept; its 39 bases are in frame from base 1. Relative to germline, V is 5 bases shorter and J is 3 bases shorter, with 8 bases between their ends. Enrolling through a virtual design, the prospective study's participants ranged in age from about 18 to 100 years and lived across roughly 24 United States geographic areas. To assign participants to cohorts, the prospective study relied on clinical history that participants themselves reported in a screening survey and a study questionnaire. Exposed participants were defined as having been in contact with someone with a PCR-confirmed or clinician-diagnosed COVID-19 case within 2 weeks of study entry. Mobile phlebotomists in the prospective study collected whole blood, serum and a nasopharyngeal or oropharyngeal swab from every participant. Over a roughly 2-month period, participants in the prospective study had the option of providing additional blood draws and questionnaires. Blood samples from the prospective study were shipped frozen or at room temperature prior to DNA extraction.

The sample belongs to a study of blood T cell repertoires in COVID-19 (TCRdb year 2020). Background for the entire study: Collaborator samples came from the United States, Italy and Spain and covered acute and convalescent phases of COVID-19. HLA class I and class II types, where available, came from metadata supplied by the sample provider rather than from assay-based typing. Nearly every sample came with metadata listing a de-identified subject ID, COVID-19 status, age in years and sex. The samples were drawn from the first 160 participants of the ongoing ImmuneRACE study and from some 1,300 subjects provided by 6 global collaborators. Deeply sampled blood TCRbeta repertoires from subjects exposed to, actively infected with, or recovered from COVID-19 were included in the dataset. The prospective study material was composed of cDNA or gDNA derived from T cells, B-cell-depleted T cells, or PBMCs. The repertoires were made available in a free public database intended to serve as a resource for research on the immune response to SARS-CoV-2. Beyond this particular receptor, the publication reports: How much clinical and demographic metadata was included differed by source and by participant, and the metadata was provided uncurated.

TCRbeta CDR3 regions were amplified from genomic DNA by means of the immunoSEQ Assay, a bias-controlled multiplex PCR. The authors processed their data as follows. Within the assay, amplification of reference gene primers was used to estimate how many nucleated cells each sample contained. Sequence reads were collapsed and filtered to measure the absolute abundance of every unique TCRbeta CDR3 rearrangement. For each sample, productive Simpson clonality was calculated by taking the square root of Simpson's diversity index across productive rearrangements. The clones in this table, taken by TCRdb from immuneACCESS, are in-frame only. Not every clone is retained; where verified, under half of the shortfall comes from an unresolved V gene, and the cause of the rest is unknown. V and J calls and clone size are as listed in that table; D and trimming were resolved from the DNA. This sample gives roughly 150,000 clones in total; 87% of them show up just once. 4% of the sample is in the top ten clones.

The chain uses TRBV7-6 and TRBJ1-5; tentative D gene TRBD1, with 6 bases matching. Material for sequencing was PBMCs or T cells enriched from blood (not recorded which). The source is a middle-aged woman who had been exposed to COVID-19. The CDR3: CASSRQVNQPQHF. The sequence in DNA is TGTGCCAGCAGCCGACAGGTCAATCAGCCCCAGCATTTT.